The 8 T cell receptor beta chains given below trace back to one sample, sequenced in a study of shared T cell receptors in the human thymus. Sequencing used immunoSEQ multiplex PCR; TCRdb keeps in-frame clones, though not all of them. This table has 720,000 or so clones, 70% to 90% appearing once. These data were likewise used in another study, on human thymus T cells.

Sequenced sample: thymocytes. The receptors come from a girl less than two years old with a congenital heart defect.

This clone appeared a single time. This chain uses TRBV5-6 with TRBJ1-5; D is uncertain. The V and J ends lost 3 bases and 3 bases respectively, with 19 bases between them. Per germline, CDR1 SGHDT and CDR2 YYEEEE. CDR3 length: 17 amino acids. CDR3 sequence (DNA): TGTGCCAGCAGCTCTAATTTCGGGAGACTAGACAATCAGCCCCAGCATTTT. Its protein is CASSSNFGRLDNQPQHF.

The genes are TRBV5-1 and TRBJ2-7; D possibly corresponds to TRBD2 (6 bases). The V gene's germline CDR1 is SGHRS and CDR2 YFSETQ. Trimming left V 0 bases short and J 3 bases short, with 13 bases between. The CDR3 runs 15 residues. The chain's CDR3 is CASSLGGTLIYEQYF. The CDR3 coding sequence is TGCGCCAGCAGCTTGGGTGGGACTCTCATCTACGAGCAGTACTTC.

The rearrangement uses TRBV28 and TRBJ1-6; 7 bases fit TRBD1. Unmatched junction bases numbered 11, after V lost 5 bases and J lost 7 bases. CDR3 length: 16 residues. CDR1 is MDHEN and CDR2 is SYDVKM in the germline V gene. The CDR3 DNA follows: TGTGCCAGCAGTGCCACAGGGGCGATCTGGAATTCACCCCTCCACTTT. The encoded protein is CASSATGAIWNSPLHF.

Concerning this clone itself: The junction and the germline gene differ at one end; a read error may be behind it. V gene TRBV27 combines with J gene TRBJ2-7; possibly TRBD1 for D (5 bases). Germline lookup yields CDR1 MNHEY and CDR2 SMNVEV (reference sequence). This CDR3 spans 13 amino acids. The CDR3 region has the DNA TGTGCCAGCAGTTTCGGACACTCCTACGGGCAGTACTTC. Amino acids: CASSFGHSYGQYF.

V gene TRBV4-2 combines with J gene TRBJ1-1, with a tentative D call TRBD1 (6 bases). The length of the CDR3 is 15 residues. From germline, CDR1 is LGHNA and CDR2 YNFKEQ. Trimming cost V 4 bases and J 0 bases, with 12 bases left between them. The CDR3 DNA reads TGTGCCAGCAGCCCTGCGACAGGATTGAACACTGAAGCTTTCTTT. This encodes CASSPATGLNTEAFF.

This rearrangement joins TRBV2 to TRBJ1-5; D perhaps matches TRBD1 (6 bases). The germline gives CDR1 SNHLY, CDR2 FYNNEI. There are 16 residues in the CDR3. The germline V and J ends were trimmed by 4 bases and 0 bases, with 13 bases remaining between them. CDR3 residues: CASSADRHISNQPQHF. The CDR3 bases are TGTGCCAGCAGTGCCGACAGGCACATTAGCAATCAGCCCCAGCATTTT. Looking up the rest from reference TRBV2 and TRBJ1-5 gives the full variable domain: EPEVTQTPSHQVTQMGQEVILRCVPISNHLYFYWYRQILGQKVEFLVSFYNNEISEKSEIFDDQFSVERPDGSNFTLKIRSTKLEDSAMYFCASSADRHISNQPQHFGDGTRLSIL.

The CDR3 is CASREGGSPLHF. In DNA, the CDR3 is TGTGCCAGCAGGGAGGGAGGGTCACCCCTCCACTTT. The chain combines TRBV6-1 with TRBJ1-6; D is ambiguous. Trimming left V 6 bases short and J 10 bases short, with 10 bases between. The germline CDR1 and CDR2 sequences are MNHNS and SASEGT. The length of the CDR3 is 12 residues.

The chain uses TRBV27 and TRBJ2-1; 11 nucleotides line up with TRBD2. The CDR3 covers 14 residues. V lost 7 bases, J lost 7 bases, and 6 bases stayed unmatched. Germline CDR1 is MNHEY and CDR2 is SMNVEV (reference sequence). The chain's CDR3 is CASIAGGLKNEQFF. CDR3 coding DNA: TGTGCCAGCATAGCGGGGGGGCTTAAGAATGAGCAGTTCTTC.